Listed here is a single TCR beta chain. No antigen is known for it. The germline CDR1 and CDR2 sequences are LNHDA and SQIVND (reference sequence). Trimming left V 5 bases short and J 5 bases short, with 15 bases between. The CDR3 runs 14 residues. Using RNA transcripts as the source, TCR beta CDR3 regions were amplified. TCR CDR3 underwent first-round RT-PCR with the HTBI primer set. MiXCR was run by TCRdb on the multiplex PCR reads, yielding one entry per CDR3 protein. Of a few hundred thousand distinct CDR3 sequences detected, 35% to 55% appear once; the ten largest clones hold 8% to 8.5%. This sample is part of a study of T cells in Graves' hyperthyroidism and ophthalmopathy. Study-level results: Ophthalmopathy was distinguished from stable hyperthyroidism by 13 V-J signatures. Blood held most thyroid clonotypes expanded above 0.001 frequency.

This sequence joins TRBV19 and TRBJ1-1, with D perhaps TRBD1 (6 bases). The sequenced sample consisted of peripheral blood or thyroid tissue (not recorded which). The sequence was collected from a woman aged 18-29 years with Graves' hyperthyroidism. CDR3 region: CASSFTGKGTEAFF. Written as DNA, the CDR3 is TGTGCCAGTAGTTTTACAGGGAAGGGGACTGAAGCTTTCTTT.